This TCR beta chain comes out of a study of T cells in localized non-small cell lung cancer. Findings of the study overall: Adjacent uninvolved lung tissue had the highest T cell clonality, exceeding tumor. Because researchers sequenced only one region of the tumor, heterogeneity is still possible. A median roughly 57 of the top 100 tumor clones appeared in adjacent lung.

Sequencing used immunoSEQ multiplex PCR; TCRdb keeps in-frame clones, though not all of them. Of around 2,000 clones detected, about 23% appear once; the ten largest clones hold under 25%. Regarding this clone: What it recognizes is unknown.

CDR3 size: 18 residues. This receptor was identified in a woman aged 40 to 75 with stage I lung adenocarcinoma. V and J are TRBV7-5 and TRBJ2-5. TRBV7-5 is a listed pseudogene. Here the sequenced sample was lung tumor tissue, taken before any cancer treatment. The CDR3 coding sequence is TGTGCCAGCAGCTTAGCGCCGCTGGTCACCCTGTACCAAGAGACCCAGTACTTC. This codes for CASSLAPLVTLYQETQYF.